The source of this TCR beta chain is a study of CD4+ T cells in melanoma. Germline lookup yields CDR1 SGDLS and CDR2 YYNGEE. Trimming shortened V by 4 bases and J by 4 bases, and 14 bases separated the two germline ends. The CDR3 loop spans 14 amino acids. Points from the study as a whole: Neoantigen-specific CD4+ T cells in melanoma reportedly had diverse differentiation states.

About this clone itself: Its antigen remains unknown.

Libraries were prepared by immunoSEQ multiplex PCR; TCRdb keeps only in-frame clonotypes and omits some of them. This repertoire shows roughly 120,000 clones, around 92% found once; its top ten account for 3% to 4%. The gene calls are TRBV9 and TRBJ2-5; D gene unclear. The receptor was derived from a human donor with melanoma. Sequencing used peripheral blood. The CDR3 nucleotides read TGTGCCAGCAGCCCTGGGTTGGTCCTAGAGACCCAGTACTTC. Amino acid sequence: CASSPGLVLETQYF.